This T cell receptor beta chain was captured in a study of T cell repertoires in aging, cancer and after chemotherapy. This clonotype has more than one count but fewer than ten. What it binds is not known. Amplification of TCR beta used genomic DNA extracted from peripheral blood. Germline assignment: CDR1 SGHNT and CDR2 YYREEE (reference sequence). V lost 4 bases and J lost 5; bases outside the gene matches: 18. The length of the CDR3 is 18 residues. Rearranged V-D-J TRB sequences were amplified with a mixed TRB-A/B primer pool. TCRdb re-called the multiplex PCR reads with MiXCR, one entry per CDR3 protein. The sample has 1,500 or so distinct CDR3 sequences; roughly 50% are singletons. Study observations and caveats: In cancer patients, declining TCR diversity with age involved lost richness and lost evenness. No conclusions about immunological memory after chemotherapy can be drawn from the repertoire data. Across the chemotherapy interval, each cancer cohort showed higher median generation probability, suggesting thymic rebound.

This clonotype was sampled from a human donor with a blood cancer. The chain is built from TRBV5-4 and TRBJ2-5, with 9 bases matching TRBD1. Sequencing input: blood. The chain's CDR3 is CASSINSHRDRASETQYF. The CDR3, as DNA: TGTGCCAGCAGCATAAACTCCCACCGGGACAGGGCGTCGGAGACCCAGTACTTC.